A single sample gave rise to the 22 T cell receptor beta chains below, sequenced in a study of monozygotic twins with inflammatory bowel disease. From its re-call of the 5' RACE reads, TCRdb lists each CDR3 protein once, without DNA. Recorded for this sample: around 450,000 distinct CDR3 sequences. Sample: blood. The source of these receptors is a human donor with ulcerative colitis or Crohn's disease, or a healthy co-twin of an affected twin (not recorded which).

The chain recombines TRBV20-1 with TRBJ1-4; TCRdb picks TRBD1, but there is no DNA to check that call. This CDR3 region has 12 residues. From germline, CDR1 is DFQATT and CDR2 SNEGSKA (reference sequence). This CDR3 reads CSAIRGVEKLFF.

The CDR3 here is CASSFSSTDTQYF. The rearrangement uses TRBV12-3 or TRBV12-4 and TRBJ2-3. The CDR3 runs 13 residues.

The CDR3 here is CASSRGAMNTGELFF. The chain recombines TRBV12-3 or TRBV12-4 with TRBJ2-2; the TRBD1 assignment by TCRdb is unverifiable without DNA. There are 15 residues in the CDR3.

V and J are TRBV12-5 and TRBJ2-1. Germline V CDR1 and CDR2: LGHNT, FRNRAP. This CDR3 comprises 12 residues. The CDR3 here is CASGFGYNEQFF.

This chain joins TRBV11-2 and TRBJ1-1; TCRdb indicates TRBD1, and absent DNA this call remains unverified. There are 15 residues in the CDR3. Germline V gene lookup returns CDR1 SGHAT and CDR2 FQNNGV. The CDR3 protein is CASSKDRGRDTEAFF.

The rearrangement links TRBV12-3 or TRBV12-4 to TRBJ2-1; as DNA is missing, the TRBD1 call by TCRdb cannot be tested. The CDR3 consists of 15 residues. CDR3: CASTQTGGVYNEQFF.

The J gene is TRBJ1-2, the V gene TRBV29-1; there is no DNA to check the TCRdb D call of TRBD1. The germline V gene has CDR1 SQVTM and CDR2 ANQGSEA. This CDR3 contains 16 residues. This CDR3 reads CSVVPWARDSTRGYTF. Filled out from reference TRBV29-1 and TRBJ1-2, the complete variable domain reads SAVISQKPSRDICQRGTSLTIQCQVDSQVTMMFWYRQQPGQSLTLIATANQGSEATYESGFVIDKFPISRPNLTFSTLTVSNMSPEDSSIYLCSVVPWARDSTRGYTFGSGTRLTVV.

The chain uses TRBV28 and TRBJ2-1; the TCRdb D gene call, TRBD1, has no DNA to confirm it. The CDR3 sequence is 13 residues long. Germline V gene lookup returns CDR1 MDHEN and CDR2 SYDVKM. CDR3 sequence: CASEGGDLQKQFF.

The chain couples TRBV6-1 to TRBJ2-7. The CDR3 extends over 13 amino acids. The germline V gene has CDR1 MNHNS and CDR2 SASEGT. The CDR3 reads CASIRNPFYEQYF.

J is TRBJ1-4 and V is TRBV7-2. Germline loops: CDR1 SGHTA, CDR2 FQGNSA. The CDR3 has 14 amino acids. CDR3 amino acids: CASSLRHGNEKLFF.

The chain uses TRBV6-1 and TRBJ2-2; there is no DNA to check the TCRdb D call of TRBD1. Germline values: CDR1 MNHNS, CDR2 SASEGT. The CDR3 is made up of 15 amino acids. This CDR3 is CASPRWGGNTGELFF.

CDR3 protein: CAILEDGTGLGYTF. The chain recombines TRBV10-3 with TRBJ1-2; there is no DNA to check the TCRdb D call of TRBD1. The CDR3 is made up of 14 amino acids. The germline gives CDR1 ENHRY, CDR2 SYGVKD.

This rearrangement joins TRBV5-1 to TRBJ2-4; the D gene TCRdb calls, TRBD1, cannot be checked with no DNA. This CDR3 region has 14 residues. The germline gives CDR1 SGHRS, CDR2 YFSETQ. CDR3 in amino acids: CASSLGTEGDIQYF.

CDR3: CASSRTSALNEQFF. The chain has TRBV3-1 and TRBJ2-1; without DNA, the TCRdb call of TRBD2 cannot be checked. The CDR3 contains 14 residues. CDR1 and CDR2 from the germline V gene are LGHDT and YNNKEL (reference sequence).

The chain joins TRBV18 to TRBJ1-5; TCRdb's D gene call, TRBD1, goes unchecked for lack of DNA. The CDR3 has 14 residues. CDR1 KGHSH and CDR2 LQKENI come from the germline V gene. The CDR3 is CASSEDTQIRPQHF. Using reference TRBV18 and TRBJ1-5 for the parts outside the CDR3, the full variable domain is NAGVMQNPRHLVRRRGQEARLRCSPMKGHSHVYWYRQLPEEGLKFMVYLQKENIIDESGMPKERFSAEFPKEGPSILRIQQVVRGDSAAYFCASSEDTQIRPQHFGDGTRLSIL.

CDR3 sequence reads: CASSYGLAGGPETQYF. This sequence joins TRBV6-5 and TRBJ2-5; TCRdb returns TRBD2, unconfirmable since there is no DNA. Germline values: CDR1 MNHEY, CDR2 SVGAGI. The CDR3 length is 16 residues.

The chain joins TRBV5-1 to TRBJ1-3; TCRdb designates TRBD1, a call that cannot be tested without DNA. This CDR3 has 13 amino acids. The germline CDR1 and CDR2 sequences are SGHRS and YFSETQ. The CDR3 here is CASSLGQGDTIYF.

This chain uses TRBV20-1 with TRBJ1-1. Germline V gene sequence: CDR1 DFQATT, CDR2 SNEGSKA (reference sequence). CDR3 size: 14 residues. The chain's CDR3 is CSARVFGSNTEAFF.

The chain is built from TRBV20-1 and TRBJ1-2; absent DNA, TCRdb's TRBD1 call cannot be checked. Germline CDR1 DFQATT, CDR2 SNEGSKA (reference sequence). CDR3 length equals 20 residues. The CDR3 reads CSAPPGQGSTGDPLRSGYTF.

The chain recombines TRBV15 with TRBJ2-7; the D gene TCRdb calls, TRBD2, cannot be checked with no DNA. Germline CDR1 and CDR2: LNHNV and YYDKDF (reference sequence). The CDR3 runs 15 residues. The CDR3 spells CATSRDISGGLEQYF.

The gene calls are TRBV12-3 or TRBV12-4 and TRBJ2-7. This CDR3 contains 14 residues. This CDR3 reads CASSLEWRSYEQYF.

The rearrangement links TRBV5-1 to TRBJ2-1; lacking DNA, the TRBD2 call made by TCRdb goes unchecked. In germline, CDR1 is SGHRS, CDR2 YFSETQ. The length of the CDR3 is 15 residues. CDR3 loop: CASSSAGGHSNEQFF.